This T cell receptor (beta chain) was found in a study of blood T cell repertoires in COVID-19. Across the whole study: Some COVID-19 samples were acute and others convalescent; all came from the United States, Italy and Spain.

As handled by the study authors: The authors estimated nucleated cell counts from reference gene primer amplification. Sequencing was performed with immunoSEQ multiplex PCR; in TCRdb, only in-frame clones are kept and a portion is missing. V, J and clone size are taken as reported in that table, and D and trimming were inferred from the DNA itself. The sample has some 140,000 clones; around 80% are singletons. Trimming pared 2 bases from V and 2 bases from J, leaving 15 bases between. Germline V gene data show CDR1 as MNHEY and CDR2 as SVGEGT. The CDR3 consists of 16 residues. What was sequenced was peripheral blood. The receptor comes from a man aged 60 to 69 with acute or convalescent COVID-19. The rearrangement joins TRBV6-2 or TRBV6-3 to TRBJ1-1; D uncertain. The CDR3 DNA sequence: TGTGCCAGCAGTTACAGTCTAGACCGAGTTAACACTGAAGCTTTCTTT. It codes for CASSYSLDRVNTEAFF.